The next 18 T cell receptor beta chains were all read from a single sample in a study of T-cell reconstitution after alpha-beta-depleted transplantation in children. During its preparation, the TCRbeta library received unique molecular identifiers. In TCRdb, the PCR reads were re-called with MiXCR into one record per CDR3 protein. The sample has tens of thousands of distinct CDR3 sequences; 4.9% are singletons. The sample here was PBMCs, mostly from graft donor cells, taken 180 days after TCRalphabeta/CD19-depleted stem cell transplant. These receptors came from a boy younger than two who had a stem cell transplant for acute myeloid leukemia, so the T cells may come from the graft donor.

In its sample, this clonotype was seen many times. The rearrangement joins TRBV7-2 to TRBJ2-1; 11 positions match TRBD2. This CDR3 contains 18 residues. Germline assignment: CDR1 SGHTA and CDR2 FQGNSA. V trimming: 2 bases; J trimming: 3 bases; junction bases outside the gene matches: 9. The CDR3 protein is CASSLPYSGGAIYNEQFF. The CDR3 DNA reads TGTGCCAGCAGCTTACCATATAGCGGGGGGGCAATCTACAATGAGCAGTTCTTC.

In this sample, this clonotype turned up many times. The rearrangement joins TRBV12-3 or TRBV12-4 to TRBJ2-2; 9 positions match TRBD1. V lost 3 bases, J lost 7 bases, and 9 bases stayed unmatched. This CDR3 has 16 amino acids. CDR3 loop: CASSFVGQGRYGELFF. The CDR3 DNA follows: TGTGCCAGCAGTTTTGTGGGACAGGGCAGATACGGGGAGCTGTTTTTT.

This chain joins TRBV2 and TRBJ2-7, with a possible D match to TRBD2 (6 bases). This CDR3 is built from 15 residues. V lost 10 bases and J 2 bases, leaving 21 bases between the germline ends. Germline CDR1 SNHLY, CDR2 FYNNEI. This chain's CDR3 is CAISVAWRGTYEQYF. CDR3 DNA sequence: TGTGCCATCTCCGTCGCCTGGCGGGGCACCTACGAGCAGTACTTC.

This chain connects TRBV5-6 to TRBJ2-5; 7 nucleotides agree with TRBD1. The junction had 7 bases not matched to a gene; V was cut back by 4 bases and J by 4 bases. Germline loops: CDR1 SGHDT, CDR2 YYEEEE. The CDR3 is 14 amino acids. The CDR3 sequence: CASSLLSGGETQYF. CDR3 in DNA: TGTGCCAGCAGCCTCCTTTCAGGGGGAGAGACCCAGTACTTC.

This clonotype was recorded a few times. The rearrangement uses TRBV23-1 and TRBJ1-4, with 7 bases fitting TRBD1. Being an ORF, TRBV23-1 has a function that is uncertain. J lost 7 bases, V lost 2 bases, and 7 bases had no gene match. The length of the CDR3 is 15 residues. CDR3 in amino acids: CASSQTTGICEKLFF. In nucleotides, the CDR3 is TGCGCCAGCAGTCAAACGACAGGGATATGTGAAAAACTGTTTTTT.

This clonotype was counted at least ten times. The CDR3 sequence: CASRPTREGETQYF. Here the CDR3 DNA reads TGTGCCAGCAGACCCACACGGGAGGGAGAGACCCAGTACTTC. V and J are TRBV12-3 or TRBV12-4 and TRBJ2-5, with 8 bases aligning to TRBD2. V dropped 6 bases and J dropped 4; count of bases not matched to a gene: 7. The CDR3 is 14 residues long.

This clonotype has a count of ten or more. The genes are TRBV4-2 and TRBJ2-4; 12 bases map to TRBD1. After removal of 0 bases from V and 9 bases from J, the junction contained 3 bases not matched to a gene. Germline-derived CDR1 and CDR2 are LGHNA and YNFKEQ. The CDR3 length is 15 residues. The CDR3 here is CASSQEVGQGAIQYF. The CDR3 region has the DNA TGTGCCAGCAGCCAAGAAGTGGGACAGGGGGCCATTCAGTACTTC.

This clonotype was found many times. The CDR3 sequence: CSVAPQGSYEQYF. CDR3 nucleotide sequence: TGCAGCGTTGCTCCTCAGGGGTCCTACGAGCAGTACTTC. The V gene is TRBV29-1, the J gene TRBJ2-7, with D possibly matching TRBD1 (6 bases). The CDR3 length is 13 residues. V lost 4 bases and J lost 1, with 11 bases in between. The germline CDR1 and CDR2 sequences are SQVTM and ANQGSEA.

This clonotype was observed many times. The chain joins TRBV13 to TRBJ2-5, with 12 bases fitting TRBD2. Germline loops: CDR1 PRHDT, CDR2 FYEKMQ (reference sequence). V was pared by 5 bases and J by 4 bases, with 5 bases of the junction left unmatched. There are 15 residues in the CDR3. The CDR3 DNA follows: TGTGCCAGCAGCCGTGGACTAGCGGGGATAGAGACCCAGTACTTC. Its translation is CASSRGLAGIETQYF.

The sample holds many counts of this clonotype. V gene TRBV25-1 combines with J gene TRBJ2-1, with 8 bases lining up with TRBD1. This CDR3 contains 15 residues. Unmatched junction bases numbered 4, after V lost 3 bases and J lost 3 bases. Germline CDR1 MGHDK, CDR2 SYGVNS. The CDR3 reads CASSDQGAYYNEQFF. The CDR3 DNA reads TGTGCCAGCAGTGACCAGGGGGCATACTACAATGAGCAGTTCTTC.

V usage is TRBV7-6 and J usage is TRBJ2-2, with D possibly matching TRBD1 (5 bases). Deletions cut 6 bases from V and 5 bases from J, with 10 bases between. The V gene's germline CDR1 is SGHVS and CDR2 FNYEAQ. The CDR3 consists of 13 residues. In nucleotides, the CDR3 is TGTGCCAGCAGACAGGTGCGAACCGGGGAGCTGTTTTTT. Its translation is CASRQVRTGELFF.

In its sample, this clonotype was seen many times. The chain links TRBV20-1 to TRBJ2-1; 8 bases are shared with TRBD1. Germline CDR1 reads DFQATT; CDR2 reads SNEGSKA (reference sequence). The CDR3 runs to 14 residues. V shed 6 bases, J shed 8 bases, and the junction held 12 bases outside the gene matches. The CDR3 DNA follows: TGCAGTGCCCAGGACAGGGTATCTATCGATGAGCAGTTCTTC. Its translation is CSAQDRVSIDEQFF.

This clonotype was seen repeatedly, ten times or more. This rearrangement joins TRBV20-1 to TRBJ2-3, with D possibly being TRBD2 (6 bases). Germline V gene data show CDR1 as DFQATT and CDR2 as SNEGSKA (reference sequence). The CDR3 is 16 residues long. Deletions cut 4 bases from V and 0 bases from J, with 17 bases between. Here the CDR3 DNA reads TGCAGTGCTACTCTGGGGGGTGGGACGAGCACAGATACGCAGTATTTT. Protein sequence: CSATLGGGTSTDTQYF.

This sequence joins TRBV21-1 and TRBJ2-5; TRBD1, as called in the table, went unchecked against the DNA. TRBV21-1 represents a pseudogene. The CDR3 is 14 amino acids. CDR3 protein: CASSNGRQQETQYF. The CDR3 DNA sequence: TGTGCCAGCAGCAACGGTCGACAGCAAGAGACCCAGTACTTC.

This clonotype showed up many times. The chain recombines TRBV24-1 with TRBJ2-2, with D possibly matching TRBD1 (5 bases). The CDR3 runs to 14 residues. The germline V gene has CDR1 KGHDR and CDR2 SFDVKD. The ends were cut back, 2 bases at V and 6 bases at J, with 9 bases in the middle. The DNA for the CDR3 is TGTGCCACCAGTGATTCCACAGGCCCCGGGGAGCTGTTTTTT. Residues: CATSDSTGPGELFF.

Worth noting for this clonotype: This may be a read error, as it is one base from a much larger clone. The chain recombines TRBV3-1 with TRBJ2-7; 7 positions match TRBD1. Germline assignment: CDR1 LGHDT and CDR2 YNNKEL (reference sequence). The CDR3 runs to 18 residues. V lost 8 bases and J lost 3; bases outside the gene matches: 22. This chain's CDR3 is CASCPRPPKTGTVYEQYF. The CDR3 nucleotides read TGTGCCAGCTGCCCCCGACCGCCGAAGACAGGGACGGTCTACGAGCAGTACTTC.

This clonotype has at least ten counts. The CDR3 loop reads CASSYAPPGQGSNQPQHF. CDR3 in DNA: TGTGCCAGCAGTTACGCCCCCCCGGGACAGGGAAGCAATCAGCCCCAGCATTTT. The rearrangement links TRBV6-5 to TRBJ1-5, with 9 bases fitting TRBD1. The CDR3 extends over 18 amino acids. The ends lost 2 bases at V and 1 base at J; junction bases unmatched: 9. Germline lookup yields CDR1 MNHEY and CDR2 SVGAGI.

Ten or more counts support this clonotype. The rearrangement links TRBV29-1 to TRBJ1-2, with D perhaps matching TRBD1 (5 bases). Trimming removed 6 bases at V and 4 bases at J, with 9 bases between. This CDR3 spans 11 amino acids. Germline V gene lookup returns CDR1 SQVTM and CDR2 ANQGSEA. CDR3 loop: CSVGPSYGYTF. CDR3 bases: TGCAGCGTGGGGCCTTCCTATGGCTACACCTTC.